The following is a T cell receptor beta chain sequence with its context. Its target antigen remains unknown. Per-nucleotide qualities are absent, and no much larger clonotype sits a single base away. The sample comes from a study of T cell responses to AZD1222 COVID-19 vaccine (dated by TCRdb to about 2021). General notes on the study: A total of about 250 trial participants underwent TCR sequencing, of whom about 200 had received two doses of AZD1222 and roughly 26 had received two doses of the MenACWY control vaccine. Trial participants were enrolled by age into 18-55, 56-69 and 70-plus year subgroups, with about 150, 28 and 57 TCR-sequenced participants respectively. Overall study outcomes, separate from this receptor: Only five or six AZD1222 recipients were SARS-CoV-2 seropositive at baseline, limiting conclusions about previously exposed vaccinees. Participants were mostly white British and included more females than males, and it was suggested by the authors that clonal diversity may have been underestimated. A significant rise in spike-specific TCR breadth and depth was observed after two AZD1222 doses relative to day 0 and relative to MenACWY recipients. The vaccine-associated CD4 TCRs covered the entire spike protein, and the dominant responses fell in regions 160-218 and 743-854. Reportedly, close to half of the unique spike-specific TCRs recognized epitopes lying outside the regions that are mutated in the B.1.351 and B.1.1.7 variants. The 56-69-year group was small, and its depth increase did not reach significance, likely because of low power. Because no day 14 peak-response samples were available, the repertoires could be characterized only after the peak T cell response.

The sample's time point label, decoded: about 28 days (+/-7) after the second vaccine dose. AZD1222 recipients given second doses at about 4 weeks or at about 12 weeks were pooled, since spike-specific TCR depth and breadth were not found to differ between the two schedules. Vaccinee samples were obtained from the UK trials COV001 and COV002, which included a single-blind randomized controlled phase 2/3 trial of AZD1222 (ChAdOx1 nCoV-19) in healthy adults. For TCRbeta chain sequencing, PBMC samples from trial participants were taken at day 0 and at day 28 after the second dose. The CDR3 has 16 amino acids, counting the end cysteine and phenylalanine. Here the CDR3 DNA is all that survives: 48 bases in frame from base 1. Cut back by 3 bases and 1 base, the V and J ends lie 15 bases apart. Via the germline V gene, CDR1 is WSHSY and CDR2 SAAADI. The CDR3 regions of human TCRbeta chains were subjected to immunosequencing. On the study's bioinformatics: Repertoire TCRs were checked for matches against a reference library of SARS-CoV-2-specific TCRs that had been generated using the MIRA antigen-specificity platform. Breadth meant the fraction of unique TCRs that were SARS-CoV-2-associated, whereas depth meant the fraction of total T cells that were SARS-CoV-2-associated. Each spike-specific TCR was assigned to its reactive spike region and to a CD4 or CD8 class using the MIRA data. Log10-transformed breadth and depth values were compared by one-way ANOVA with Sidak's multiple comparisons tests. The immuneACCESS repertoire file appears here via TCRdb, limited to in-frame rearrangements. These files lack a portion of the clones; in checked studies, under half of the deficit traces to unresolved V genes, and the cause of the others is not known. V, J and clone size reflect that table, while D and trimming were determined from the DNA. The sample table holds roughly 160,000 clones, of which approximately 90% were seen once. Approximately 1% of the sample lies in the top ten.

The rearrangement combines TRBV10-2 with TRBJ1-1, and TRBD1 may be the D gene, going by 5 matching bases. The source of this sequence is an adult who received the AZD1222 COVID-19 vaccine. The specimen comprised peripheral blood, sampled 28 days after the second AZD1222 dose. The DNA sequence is TGCGCCAGCAGTGACCACGGTAGTGGGGGGAACACTGAAGCTTTCTTT. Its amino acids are CASSDHGSGGNTEAFF.